The sequence of this T cell receptor (beta chain) was determined in a study of OX40 agonist ivuxolimab in advanced cancers. About the study: Patients received ivuxolimab, an intravenous treatment, every 2 weeks at 0.01 to 10 mg/kg. Patients undergoing dose escalation presented with hepatocellular carcinoma, melanoma, renal cell or head and neck cancer. Partial response was recorded in three patients: one hepatocellular carcinoma and two cutaneous melanoma cases. General study findings and limits: The CD4+ and CD8+ T cells in the blood had expanded clonally by week 6 at 0.1 to 3.0 mg/kg.

Profiling relied on immunoSEQ multiplex PCR, and the TCRdb table lists in-frame clones only, not all of them. This table holds approximately 60,000 clones, approximately 84% found once. With respect to this clone: The antigen is undetermined.

V dropped 5 bases and J dropped 10; count of bases not matched to a gene: 9. The CDR3 spans 15 residues. CDR1 is SGHTA, CDR2 FQGNSA, per germline. The genes are TRBV7-2 and TRBJ2-2; 11 bases fit TRBD2. Specimen: CD4+ or CD8+ T cells sorted from blood, collected in a trial of the OX40 agonist ivuxolimab. This receptor was obtained from an adult with an advanced solid tumor such as melanoma, head and neck, liver or kidney cancer. Here the CDR3 DNA reads TGTGCCAGCAGCCCAACGCGACTAGCGGGACAGGAGCTGTTTTTT. Translation gives CASSPTRLAGQELFF.